A selection of T cell receptor beta chains follows, all from one sample in a study of regulatory T cells in long-lasting Graves disease. TCRdb passed the multiplex PCR reads through MiXCR, listing each CDR3 protein once. This sample yields around 450,000 distinct CDR3 sequences, of which 15% are seen a single time; about 8.2% belongs to the top ten. The sample was also linked to a second study, of T cells in Graves' hyperthyroidism and ophthalmopathy.

The sequencing here drew on peripheral blood mononuclear cells (PBMCs), taken at new diagnosis, from a patient treated with antithyroid drugs. These receptor sequences come from a middle-aged woman with Graves disease. Both conserved end residues are part of each CDR3. The D gene is left open where the match is weak. Part of the rows lack a size; the others show once, few, many or a class for expanded clones.

D	V	J	size	CDR3	DNA
TRBD2	TRBV2	TRBJ2-5	many	CASSEYAGGMETQYF	TGTGCCAGCAGTGAATATGCGGGAGGTATGGAGACCCAGTACTTC
-	TRBV15	TRBJ2-5	many	CATSRSPGVEETQYF	TGTGCCACCAGCCGATCTCCAGGTGTAGAAGAGACCCAGTACTTC
-	TRBV2	TRBJ2-1	many	CASSEFSGSYNEQFF	TGTGCCAGCAGTGAATTTAGCGGCTCCTACAATGAGCAGTTCTTC
-	TRBV6-5	TRBJ1-4	many	CASSYGHGPTNEKLFF	TGTGCCAGCAGTTACGGCCATGGACCAACTAATGAAAAACTGTTTTTT
TRBD1	TRBV11-2	TRBJ1-6	many	CASSWTGVNSPLHF	TGTGCCAGCAGCTGGACAGGGGTTAATTCACCCCTCCACTTT
-	TRBV29-1	TRBJ1-1	many	CSVEDGGGTEAFF	TGCAGCGTTGAAGACGGGGGGGGGACTGAAGCTTTCTTT
-	TRBV3-1	TRBJ2-2	many	CASTLGTGELFF	TGTGCCAGCACCCTCGGGACCGGGGAGCTGTTTTTT
TRBD2	TRBV3-1	TRBJ2-3	-	CASSQGASGRYTDTQYF	TGTGCCAGCAGCCAAGGGGCTAGCGGGAGGTACACAGATACGCAGTATTTT
-	TRBV5-1	TRBJ1-2	few	CASSLEGHLNYGYTF	TGCGCCAGCAGCTTGGAGGGACACCTCAACTATGGCTACACCTTC
-	TRBV7-8	TRBJ2-1	-	CASSLDDGGSYNEQFF	TGTGCCAGCAGCTTAGATGACGGCGGGTCCTACAATGAGCAGTTCTTC
TRBD2	TRBV28	TRBJ2-7	many	CASSLPSGAYEQYF	TGTGCCAGCAGTTTACCTAGCGGGGCCTACGAGCAGTACTTC
-	TRBV28	TRBJ1-3	few	CASSIYGVRNTIYF	TGTGCCAGCAGTATATACGGGGTGCGAAACACCATATATTTT
TRBD1	TRBV7-2	TRBJ2-2	many	CASSLAGQGRSGELFF	TGTGCCAGCAGCTTAGCGGGACAGGGTCGTTCAGGAGAGCTGTTTTTT
-	TRBV28	TRBJ2-7	many	CASNHRGYEQYF	TGTGCCAGCAACCATAGGGGTTACGAGCAGTACTTC
-	TRBV19	TRBJ2-1	-	CASTFRGDSYNEQFF	TGTGCCAGTACCTTCAGGGGGGACTCCTACAATGAGCAGTTCTTC
TRBD1	TRBV28	TRBJ1-3	-	CASSQHSDRFSGNTIYF	TGTGCCAGCAGTCAGCACTCGGACAGGTTCTCTGGAAACACCATATATTTT
TRBD1	TRBV7-3	TRBJ2-1	many	CASSPFGTDYNEQFF	TGTGCCAGCAGCCCCTTCGGGACAGACTACAATGAGCAGTTCTTC
-	TRBV9	TRBJ1-4	few	CASSPGTLGKLFF	TGTGCCAGCAGCCCGGGAACCTTGGGAAAACTGTTTTTT
-	TRBV28	TRBJ1-5	-	CASIPGPNQPQHF	TGTGCCAGCATTCCAGGGCCAAATCAGCCCCAGCATTTT
TRBD2	TRBV29-1	TRBJ2-1	-	CSVLRLAGYNEQFF	TGCAGCGTCCTACGACTAGCGGGTTACAATGAGCAGTTCTTC
-	TRBV7-9	TRBJ2-3	few	CASSWDNTDTQYF	TGTGCCAGCAGCTGGGACAACACAGATACGCAGTATTTT
TRBD2	TRBV7-9	TRBJ2-7	-	CASSLGSAGAHYEQYF	TGTGCCAGCAGCTTAGGATCGGCGGGAGCTCACTACGAGCAGTACTTC
TRBD1	TRBV6-2/TRBV6-3	TRBJ2-7	few	CASSYSSTGDYEQYF	TGTGCCAGCAGTTACTCTTCCACAGGGGACTACGAGCAGTACTTC
TRBD2	TRBV11-1	TRBJ2-3	many	CASRLAAGGTDTQYF	TGTGCCAGCAGACTGGCAGCGGGGGGCACAGATACGCAGTATTTT
-	TRBV10-3	TRBJ1-1	many	CAISMDMKNTEAFF	TGTGCCATCAGTATGGACATGAAGAACACTGAAGCTTTCTTT
TRBD1	TRBV11-1	TRBJ1-1	many	CASSSIPGQGVHTEAFF	TGTGCCAGCAGCTCGATCCCGGGACAGGGCGTTCACACTGAAGCTTTCTTT
TRBD2	TRBV7-2	TRBJ2-1	many	CASRRTSGSGEQFF	TGTGCCAGCAGGCGGACTAGCGGGAGCGGGGAGCAGTTCTTC
TRBD1	TRBV18	TRBJ2-7	few	CASSFSGTGSYEQYF	TGTGCCAGCTCATTTTCCGGGACAGGGTCCTACGAGCAGTACTTC
-	TRBV5-1	TRBJ2-7	once	CTSSLDVLYEQYF	TGCACCAGCAGCTTGGATGTGCTCTACGAGCAGTACTTC
TRBD1	TRBV20-1	TRBJ2-5	many	CSARDRGRGHGETQYF	TGCAGTGCTAGAGATCGAGGCAGGGGGCATGGAGAGACCCAGTACTTC
TRBD2	TRBV28	TRBJ2-3	many	CASCLLAGGTDTQYF	TGTGCCAGCTGCCTTTTAGCGGGAGGGACAGATACGCAGTATTTT
-	TRBV4-3	TRBJ2-7	many	CASSRDRNSYEQYF	TGCGCCAGCAGCCGAGACAGGAACTCCTACGAGCAGTACTTC
TRBD2	TRBV14	TRBJ2-1	few	CASSLRLAVTHNEQFF	TGTGCCAGCAGCCTCCGACTAGCGGTTACCCACAATGAGCAGTTCTTC
-	TRBV28	TRBJ1-3	-	CASSPRGGLSGNTIYF	TGTGCCAGCAGTCCCCGGGGAGGCCTCTCTGGAAACACCATATATTTT
-	TRBV2	TRBJ1-3	many	CASTGRNSGNTIYF	TGTGCCAGCACGGGACGGAACTCTGGAAACACCATATATTTT
-	TRBV27	TRBJ2-1	few	CASSLALGQPAYNEQFF	TGTGCCAGCAGTTTAGCCCTGGGACAACCCGCCTACAATGAGCAGTTCTTC
TRBD1	TRBV18	TRBJ2-7	many	CASSRRDRNYEQYF	TGTGCCAGCTCACGCCGGGACAGAAACTACGAGCAGTACTTC
-	TRBV27	TRBJ1-2	few	CASSLDRAGPYGYTF	TGTGCCAGCAGTCTTGACCGGGCAGGACCTTATGGCTACACCTTC
-	TRBV20-1	TRBJ2-7	-	CSARDRRVPHYEQYF	TGCAGTGCTAGAGATCGAAGGGTTCCACACTACGAGCAGTACTTC
TRBD1	TRBV27	TRBJ2-5	-	CASSLSYRGQETQYF	TGTGCCAGCAGTTTATCGTACAGGGGGCAGGAGACCCAGTACTTC
-	TRBV28	TRBJ1-1	few	CASAVGRNTEAFF	TGTGCCAGCGCGGTGGGTAGGAACACTGAAGCTTTCTTT
TRBD2	TRBV5-4	TRBJ2-1	-	CASSLGVGGLAGHNEQFF	TGTGCCAGCAGCTTGGGGGTTGGAGGGCTAGCGGGGCACAATGAGCAGTTCTTC
TRBD2	TRBV20-1	TRBJ2-1	few	CSARELAGGHNEQFF	TGCAGTGCTAGAGAGTTAGCGGGAGGTCACAATGAGCAGTTCTTC
-	TRBV30	TRBJ2-7	many	CAWSVGQHYEQYF	TGTGCCTGGAGTGTAGGGCAGCACTACGAGCAGTACTTC
TRBD1	TRBV12-3/TRBV12-4	TRBJ1-1	many	CASSCRDRDPEAFF	TGTGCCAGCAGCTGCCGGGACAGGGACCCTGAAGCTTTCTTT
TRBD1	TRBV28	TRBJ1-4	many	CASSPLGQGATNEKLFF	TGTGCCAGCAGTCCACTAGGACAGGGGGCAACTAATGAAAAACTGTTTTTT
-	TRBV5-8	TRBJ1-3	few	CASSEQGSFGNTIYF	TGTGCCAGCAGCGAACAGGGAAGCTTTGGAAACACCATATATTTT
TRBD2	TRBV7-6	TRBJ2-5	many	CASSLAGEKETQYF	TGTGCCAGCAGCCTAGCGGGAGAAAAAGAGACCCAGTACTTC
TRBD1	TRBV27	TRBJ1-2	many	CASSHTGGNYGYTF	TGTGCCAGCAGTCATACAGGGGGTAACTATGGCTACACCTTC
-	TRBV20-1	TRBJ2-3	-	CSASRGDTQYF	TGCAGTGCTAGTCGCGGTGATACGCAGTATTTT
TRBD1	TRBV28	TRBJ2-3	-	CASSPPGQDDTQYF	TGTGCCAGCAGTCCTCCGGGACAGGATGATACGCAGTATTTT
TRBD2	TRBV7-2	TRBJ2-5	many	CASRREWKETQYF	TGTGCCAGCAGGCGGGAGTGGAAAGAGACCCAGTACTTC
TRBD2	TRBV4-2	TRBJ2-3	few	CASSRDIAGSSTDTQYF	TGTGCCAGCAGCCGCGATATAGCGGGATCAAGCACAGATACGCAGTATTTT
-	TRBV6-5	TRBJ1-4	once	CASSYRQFEALRLFF	TGTGCCAGCAGTTACAGACAGTTCGAGGCATTAAGACTGTTTTTT
TRBD2	TRBV2	TRBJ2-6	many	CASSAGVAGGGTGANVLTF	TGTGCCAGCAGTGCGGGGGTAGCGGGAGGAGGCACTGGGGCCAACGTCCTGACTTTC